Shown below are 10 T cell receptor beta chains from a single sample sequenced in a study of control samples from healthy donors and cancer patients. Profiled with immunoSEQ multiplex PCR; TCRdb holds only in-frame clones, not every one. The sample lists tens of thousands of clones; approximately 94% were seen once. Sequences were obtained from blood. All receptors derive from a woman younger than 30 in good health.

The CDR3 sequence: CASSAESQRTGANVLTF. In nucleotides, the CDR3 is TGTGCCAGCAGCGCCGAATCACAACGGACTGGGGCCAACGTCCTGACTTTC. The V and J genes are TRBV9 and TRBJ2-6; D is undetermined. The germline V gene encodes CDR1 SGDLS and CDR2 YYNGEE. The CDR3 sequence is 17 residues long. V shed 3 bases and J shed 2 bases, with 15 bases lying between them.

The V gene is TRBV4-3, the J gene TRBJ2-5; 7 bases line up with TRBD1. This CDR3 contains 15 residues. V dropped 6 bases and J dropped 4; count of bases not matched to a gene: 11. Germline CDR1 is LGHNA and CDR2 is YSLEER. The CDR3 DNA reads TGCGCCAGCAGGCGATCAGCCGACAGGGCAGAGACCCAGTACTTC. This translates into CASRRSADRAETQYF.

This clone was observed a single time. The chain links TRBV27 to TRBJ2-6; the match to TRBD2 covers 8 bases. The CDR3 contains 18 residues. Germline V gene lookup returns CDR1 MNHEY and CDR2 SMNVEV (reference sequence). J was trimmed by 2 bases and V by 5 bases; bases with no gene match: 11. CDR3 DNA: TGTGCCAGCAGTCCCCGGGGGGGGGCGCTGCCTGGGGCCAACGTCCTGACTTTC. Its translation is CASSPRGGALPGANVLTF.

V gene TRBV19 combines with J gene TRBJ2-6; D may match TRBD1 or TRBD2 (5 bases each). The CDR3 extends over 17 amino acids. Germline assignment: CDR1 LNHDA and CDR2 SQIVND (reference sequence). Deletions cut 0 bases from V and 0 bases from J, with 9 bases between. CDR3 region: CASSIDWGSSGANVLTF. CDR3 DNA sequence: TGTGCCAGTAGTATAGATTGGGGGAGCTCTGGGGCCAACGTCCTGACTTTC.

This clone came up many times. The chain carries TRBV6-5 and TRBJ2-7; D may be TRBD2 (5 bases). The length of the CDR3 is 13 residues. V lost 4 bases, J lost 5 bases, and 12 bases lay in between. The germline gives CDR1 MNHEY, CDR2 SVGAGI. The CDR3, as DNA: TGTGCCAGCAGTTCGTCTAGCAGCAACGAGCAGTACTTC. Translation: CASSSSSSNEQYF.

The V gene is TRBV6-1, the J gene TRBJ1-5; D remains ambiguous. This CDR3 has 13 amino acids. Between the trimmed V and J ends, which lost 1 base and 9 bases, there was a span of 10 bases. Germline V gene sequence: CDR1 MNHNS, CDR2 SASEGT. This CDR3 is CASSEEVSLPQHF. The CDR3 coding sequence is TGTGCCAGCAGTGAAGAGGTGTCTTTGCCCCAGCATTTT.

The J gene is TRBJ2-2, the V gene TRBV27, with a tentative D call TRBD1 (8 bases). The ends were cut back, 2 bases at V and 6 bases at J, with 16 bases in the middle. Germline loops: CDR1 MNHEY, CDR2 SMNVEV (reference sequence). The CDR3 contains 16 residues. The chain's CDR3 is CASSLGHRGGAGELFF. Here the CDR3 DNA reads TGTGCCAGCAGTTTAGGTCACAGGGGGGGGGCCGGGGAGCTGTTTTTT.

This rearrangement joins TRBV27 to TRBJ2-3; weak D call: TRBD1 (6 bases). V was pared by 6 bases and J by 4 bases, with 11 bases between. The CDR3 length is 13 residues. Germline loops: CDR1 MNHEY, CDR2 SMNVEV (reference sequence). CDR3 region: CASSYQGSDTQYF. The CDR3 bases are TGTGCCAGCAGCTACCAGGGGTCAGATACGCAGTATTTT.

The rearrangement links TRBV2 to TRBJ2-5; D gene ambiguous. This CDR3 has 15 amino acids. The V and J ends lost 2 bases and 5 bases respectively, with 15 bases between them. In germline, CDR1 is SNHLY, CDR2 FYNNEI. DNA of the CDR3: TGTGCCAGCAGTGAATCGGCCAAGCCCCCGGAGACCCAGTACTTC. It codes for CASSESAKPPETQYF.

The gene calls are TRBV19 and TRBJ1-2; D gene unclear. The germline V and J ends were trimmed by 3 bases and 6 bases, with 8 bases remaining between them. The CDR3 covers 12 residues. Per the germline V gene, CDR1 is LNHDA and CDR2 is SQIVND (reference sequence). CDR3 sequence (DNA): TGTGCCAGTAGTATTAGGTCGGATGGCTACACCTTC. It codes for CASSIRSDGYTF.